The present T cell receptor beta chain was sequenced within a study of cytomegalovirus exposure and HLA in healthy donors (dated by TCRdb to 2015 to 2018). As for the study more broadly: In an earlier analysis of fewer than 750 of the donors, 250 to 350 Gb of sequence data and 90 million to 120 million unique TCR beta sequences from about 179 million T cells were reported. Approximately 300 gigabases of sequencing data and 70 million to 100 million unique TCR sequences made up an early release that covered around 640 HLA-typed donors. Of the 300 to 500 genotyped donors, 70% to 90% were placed in the genetic ancestry cluster associated with self-reported Caucasian donors. The study was designed to test whether signatures of past pathogen exposure could be identified by cataloging public T cell receptors. The study used immunosequencing to profile the T cell repertoires of several hundred subjects and linked those repertoires to cytomegalovirus serostatus. Along with the approximately 650-subject first cohort, a separate validation cohort of over a hundred different subjects was used. High-throughput TCR immunosequencing, statistical association of individual TCRs with disease status, and machine learning were combined to predict cytomegalovirus infection status. To study patterns of TCR occurrence, a later analysis re-analyzed previously published TCR beta repertoires from just over 650 donors and added high-resolution HLA genotyping. Rather than drawing on any new phenotypic data, the later analysis identified candidate immune exposures from TCR beta sequences and the way those sequences occurred across donors. To decide whether each TCR beta V gene segment behaved as functional or pseudogenic, an earlier analysis of some 580 of the donors relied on high-throughput TCR beta sequencing. Donor age, sex, ethnicity and CMV serostatus were collected together with the repertoire data. A later genetic analysis used genome-wide SNP genotypes for 398 of the 666 donors, treating that subset as a discovery cohort. All discovery cohort repertoires had been generated on a single sequencing platform. HLA typing included class I and class II loci at four-digit resolution. Typing coverage differed by locus: A, B, C, DRB1 and DQB1 were typed in about 629-630 donors, DQA1 in 500 to 550, DPA1 in 600 to 610, and DPB1 in 450 to 480. Because of strong linkage in the cohort, roughly five DR-DQ haplotypes were treated as single units for association and clustering. Across about 380 genotyped donors of the cohort, an average of about 240,000 unique TCR beta nucleotide sequences per donor were sequenced, and roughly 20% of those sequences were non-productive. Overall study results and their limits: Most TCR sequences were seen in very few donors, while some public TCRs were found in many individuals. A later analysis found that TCR association rates varied across HLA loci, with DRB1 alleles showing the most associated TCRs and HLA-C alleles the fewest. Because the 87-base-pair reads could not distinguish some IMGT-functional V segments, including TRBV6-2 and TRBV6-3, those segments were excluded. Assigning TCR associations to individual alleles was difficult when HLA alleles, especially DR and DQ, strongly co-occurred. According to the authors, the approach could potentially be generalized to other disease states and immunological phenotypes. Linkage disequilibrium might explain the correlated functional status among segregating V segments, but an unknown experimental factor could not be excluded. In the study, approximately 160 TCR beta chains were listed as associated with cytomegalovirus. For the cohort, immune exposure information was limited to CMV serostatus. The sequencing pipeline was judged likely to have produced a cluster of highly shared sequence variants as a technical artifact. Sequencing depth was assumed to be roughly uniform across donors in the presence/absence analyses, though that assumption may not hold. Three of the identified cytomegalovirus-associated TCR beta chains were confirmed in vitro to be specific for cytomegalovirus antigens. Compared with the approximately 720-donor mean, donors in an Asian-associated ancestry cluster had fewer N-insertions in productive TCRs, according to a later genetic analysis. Only TCR beta chains were sequenced in this cohort, and the absence of alpha or paired-chain data limited detectable features. A further reported finding was that TCR beta sequences accurately predicted the HLA-A and HLA-B alleles for most subjects in the first cohort. A later analysis found that most CMV-associated TCR beta chains appeared HLA-restricted, with HLA associations seemingly driven largely by CMV exposure. According to a later analysis, parvovirus B19, influenza, CMV and Epstein-Barr virus appeared linked to several top co-occurrence clusters. The classifier was reported to diagnose cytomegalovirus status with high specificity and sensitivity in both the original and validation cohorts. A later analysis found that HLA-associated TCR beta chains were more clonally expanded and had lower generation probabilities than equally common non-associated chains. About 15 rarely observed V segments, including chromosome 9 orphons, were excluded from the earlier analysis of just under 600 of the donors because counts were too low. Because HLA typing was unavailable for some donors at each locus, only the typed subset was used in association tests. In an earlier analysis of over 550 of the donors, most TCR beta V segments were observed in productive rearrangements about 87% or about 30% of the time, broadly matching IMGT annotations. A later analysis associated 16,951 TCR beta sequences with specific HLA alleles at a false discovery rate of 0.05. V-gene and J-gene trimming of TCR beta chains was associated with a missense DCLRE1C variant in a later genetic analysis, and the association was replicated in an independent cohort.

The library came from the immunoSEQ multiplex PCR assay. A mixture of 60 forward primers for TCR Vbeta segments and 13 reverse primers for TCR Jbeta segments was used in the multiplex PCR. The CDR3 region of rearranged TCR beta genes was amplified from genomic DNA by a multiplex PCR assay. The amplified TCR beta libraries were sequenced on the Illumina HiSeq System as 87-base-pair reads. The published analysis was carried out like this. A later analysis tallied 80 million to 95 million unique TCR beta chains across the 700 or so repertoires, and approximately 11 million of those chains were shared by two or more donors. A nearest-neighbor algorithm error-corrected the raw reads and collapsed the reads into unique sequences, merging closely related sequences to remove PCR and sequencing errors. V, D and J gene segments were assigned by aligning CDR3 sequences to IMGT reference sequences. For a sequence to be retained, a match of at least six nucleotides was required to both a V gene segment and a J gene segment. A rearrangement was called productive if the CDR3 had no stop codons and remained in frame with V and J, and every other rearrangement was called non-productive. CDR3 was defined according to IMGT convention as the region running from the second conserved V-encoded cysteine to the conserved J-encoded phenylalanine. In an earlier analysis of 587 of the donors, sequences lacking an unambiguous match to a single V gene segment were excluded. An earlier analysis of 587 of the donors called V segments functional above 56.7% productive rearrangements and segregating when the between-donor standard deviation exceeded 5%. A statistical classification framework was developed to diagnose cytomegalovirus status using the catalog of TCR beta chain sequences. V and J gene assignment, in a later analysis, came from comparing TCR nucleotide sequences with IMGT/GENE-DB human TR gene sequences. In a later analysis, CDR3 sequences and most-parsimonious VDJ recombination scenarios were assigned using the TCRdist pipeline. In a later analysis, every TCR beta chain was defined by the combination of its CDR3 amino acid sequence and its V-gene family, and reads without a unique V-gene family were dropped. To address suspected cross-contamination and a sequencing artifact, a later analysis removed 592 highly shared, low-generation-probability nucleotide sequences. A later analysis calculated a clonal expansion index for each public chain from normalized within-repertoire ranks of inferred template counts. Generation probabilities in a later analysis came from a VDJ recombination model fitted to out-of-frame rearrangements, and those results were checked against IGoR. A later analysis scored TCR-TCR, TCR-HLA and TCR-CMV co-occurrence with hypergeometric tests, applying a repertoire-size bias correction to TCR pairs. In a later analysis, false discovery rates were estimated by permuting HLA or CMV assignments 20 times. A later analysis grouped co-occurring TCRs with DBSCAN, adding TCRdist sequence similarity when clustering within HLA-allele-positive subsets. Repertoires with fewer than 30,000 or more than 120,000 public chains, plus five repertoires with anomalous nucleotide sharing, were excluded from co-occurrence clustering. This immuneACCESS table, as held by TCRdb, lists in-frame sequences with V and J called but not all clones. Of the missing ones, under half trace to an unresolved V gene in checked studies; the others have no known cause. The D gene and trimming were derived from the DNA, and the V and J assignments and clone size from that table. The sample table holds some 130,000 clones, of which 65% to 85% were seen once. About 3.7% of the sample lies in the top ten.

About this clone itself: The specificity of this receptor is unknown. Nothing much larger sits one base from this clone, and base qualities are not available.

CDR1 MNHNS and CDR2 SASEGT are derived from the germline V gene. Its CDR3 holds 14 amino acids, cysteine through phenylalanine. The CDR3 DNA has 42 bases and is translated from base 1. Relative to germline, V is 3 bases shorter and J is 5 bases shorter, with 11 bases between their ends. In total, fewer than 750 healthy bone marrow donors made up the cohort. At the time of sampling, all cohort members were nominally healthy, though unrecorded immune exposures were likely present. The donor tested CMV seronegative, placing the donor among the 300 to 400 seronegative members of the cohort. Every donor gave a peripheral blood sample, and the peripheral blood mononuclear cells from that sample were used for TCR beta sequencing. The Qiagen DNeasy Blood Extraction Kit was used to extract genomic DNA from the blood cell samples.

The receptor was isolated from a male donor in good health and CMV-seronegative. Recombination joined TRBV6-1 with TRBJ1-5; possibly the D gene is TRBD1, per 6 matching bases. The specimen sequenced was PBMCs. In nucleotide form, the sequence is TGTGCCAGCAGTGAGTTCGGACAGTATCAGCCCCAGCATTTT. It is translated as CASSEFGQYQPQHF.